This passage covers 10 T cell receptor beta chains from one sample sequenced in a study of cytomegalovirus exposure and HLA in healthy donors (dated by TCRdb to 2016 to 2017). The library was prepared using the immunoSEQ multiplex PCR assay. The multiplex PCR relied on a mix of 60 forward primers for TCR Vbeta segments and 13 reverse primers for TCR Jbeta segments. TCRdb provides this immuneACCESS table in a form limited to in-frame rearrangements. Some clones are lacking; in checked studies, under half of them reflect an unresolved V gene, and why the rest are absent is not known. A total of under 200,000 clones appear in this sample, around 77% of them only once. The ten largest account for around 2.4% of the sample. The specimen sequenced was PBMCs. These receptors were taken from a man aged 60 to 75 in good health and CMV-seronegative.

This chain connects TRBV5-1 to TRBJ2-3; 8 bases are shared with TRBD2. The CDR3 has 16 residues. J was trimmed by 0 bases and V by 4 bases; bases with no gene match: 7. Germline V gives CDR1 SGHRS, CDR2 YFSETQ. CDR3 amino acids: CASSTGGVTSTDTQYF. Written as DNA, the CDR3 is TGCGCCAGCAGCACCGGGGGGGTCACTAGCACAGATACGCAGTATTTT.

This clone was counted a single time. DNA of the CDR3: TGTGCCAGCTCCAATAGGGGCGGGGCTAGCACAGATACGCAGTATTTT. Protein sequence: CASSNRGGASTDTQYF. The rearrangement joins TRBV9 to TRBJ2-3; tentatively, D is TRBD2 (6 bases). Germline V CDR1 and CDR2: SGDLS, YYNGEE. Trimming shortened V by 7 bases and J by 0 bases, and 18 bases separated the two germline ends. The CDR3 has 16 residues.

This sequence joins TRBV5-4 and TRBJ2-2; TRBD1 is a possible D gene (5 bases). V lost 5 bases and J 5 bases, leaving 10 bases between the germline ends. From germline, CDR1 is SGHNT and CDR2 YYREEE (reference sequence). The CDR3 length is 13 residues. DNA of the CDR3: TGTGCCAGCAGTTCCCCAGGGACCGGGGAGCTGTTTTTT. Protein product: CASSSPGTGELFF.

V is TRBV28 and J is TRBJ2-7; weak D call: TRBD2 (5 bases). The CDR3 is 15 amino acids. V lost 6 bases and J 2 bases, leaving 17 bases between the germline ends. Germline V CDR1 and CDR2: MDHEN, SYDVKM. For the CDR3, the DNA is TGTGCCAGCAGGCCACTAGTTTCAAAACCCTACGAGCAGTACTTC. Residues: CASRPLVSKPYEQYF.

This clone was seen a handful of times. The chain links TRBV10-3 to TRBJ1-4, with TRBD1 as a possible D gene (6 bases). Germline lookup yields CDR1 ENHRY and CDR2 SYGVKD. Trimming removed 2 bases at V and 8 bases at J, with 12 bases between. The CDR3 runs to 14 residues. The CDR3 region is CAISEEQGEEKLFF. As DNA, the CDR3 is TGTGCCATCAGTGAGGAACAGGGTGAGGAAAAACTGTTTTTT.

The chain employs TRBV18 and TRBJ1-2; 7 bases line up with TRBD1. Trimming removed 2 bases from V and 8 bases from J; junction bases left unmatched: 8. This CDR3 has 14 residues. Germline V gene data show CDR1 as KGHSH and CDR2 as LQKENI. CDR3 bases: TGTGCCAGCTCACCAAGGGGGCGGGGTGGCGGCTACACCTTC. This encodes CASSPRGRGGGYTF.

This clone was seen a few times. The V and J genes are TRBV9 and TRBJ1-1; possible D gene TRBD1, 5 bases. The CDR3 is 14 residues long. Germline V gene data show CDR1 as SGDLS and CDR2 as YYNGEE. V lost 0 bases to trimming and J lost 3 bases, with 9 bases between them. The CDR3 region is CASSVARGDTEAFF. CDR3 in DNA: TGTGCCAGCAGCGTAGCCCGGGGGGACACTGAAGCTTTCTTT.

The chain links TRBV5-4 to TRBJ1-4, with 9 bases aligning to TRBD1. The CDR3 is 15 amino acids. CDR1 and CDR2 (germline): SGHNT, YYREEE (reference sequence). J gave up 0 bases and V 3 bases, and 0 bases lay outside the gene matches. The CDR3: CASSWDRATNEKLFF. The CDR3 DNA reads as TGTGCCAGCAGCTGGGACAGGGCAACTAATGAAAAACTGTTTTTT.

This clone was recorded a few times. The V gene is TRBV19, the J gene TRBJ1-3; the match to TRBD1 covers 8 bases. The CDR3 is 13 amino acids. Germline V gene data show CDR1 as LNHDA and CDR2 as SQIVND (reference sequence). V gave up 7 bases and J gave up 2 bases; unmatched junction bases: 1. The DNA for the CDR3 is TGTGCCAGTAAACAGGGGGCTGGAAACACCATATATTTT. This translates into CASKQGAGNTIYF.

The chain employs TRBV11-2 and TRBJ2-7, with a tentative D call TRBD1 (6 bases). Looked up from germline, CDR1 is SGHAT and CDR2 is FQNNGV. CDR3 length equals 15 residues. The V end lost 0 bases, the J end lost 1 base, and 10 bases lay between the germline ends. The chain's CDR3 is CASSLETGNSYEQYF. CDR3 DNA sequence: TGTGCCAGCAGCTTAGAGACAGGCAATTCCTACGAGCAGTACTTC.